A single sample is the source of the 2 T cell receptor beta chains below, sequenced in a study of beta chain features in type 1 diabetes (dated by TCRdb to 2016 to 2019). The method behind the library was the immunoSEQ multiplex PCR assay. The entire isolated RNA was reverse transcribed using the High Capacity cDNA Reverse Transcription Kit, and thus expressed TCRB transcripts were sequenced. This immuneACCESS table, as held by TCRdb, lists in-frame sequences with V and J called but not all clones. Of the missing ones, under half trace to an unresolved V gene in checked studies; the others have no known cause. This sample lists some 150,000 clones; 9.7% were detected once. The leading ten clones occupy approximately 0.69% of the sample. The sample consisted of central memory CD4+ T cells from blood. Source of these receptors: a middle-aged woman in good health.

The chain combines TRBV6-6 with TRBJ2-1; 10 bases agree with TRBD2. Losses at the gene ends were 5 bases for V and 9 bases for J; bases not matched to a gene: 7. Per the germline V gene, CDR1 is MNHNY and CDR2 is SVGAGI (reference sequence). The CDR3 contains 14 residues. The CDR3 loop reads CASSKSGGASEQFF. The CDR3 DNA reads as TGTGCCAGCAGTAAAAGCGGGGGGGCGAGTGAGCAGTTCTTC.

This clone has more than one count but fewer than ten. The chain links TRBV5-1 to TRBJ2-2, with D hard to call. Germline CDR1 reads SGHRS; CDR2 reads YFSETQ. The CDR3 is 16 residues long. The germline V and J ends were trimmed by 0 bases and 0 bases, with 9 bases remaining between them. The CDR3 loop reads CASSLDRSANTGELFF. In DNA, the CDR3 is TGCGCCAGCAGCTTGGACAGATCCGCGAACACCGGGGAGCTGTTTTTT.